Shown below are 22 T cell receptor beta chains from a single sample sequenced in a study of cytomegalovirus exposure and HLA in healthy donors. The PCR ran on 60 Vbeta and 13 Jbeta primers. Repertoires were generated with immunoSEQ multiplex PCR, while TCRdb's copy carries only in-frame clones and drops some. This sample has nearly 65,000 clones, with roughly 70% found just once. Sequencing was carried out using PBMCs. These receptors all come from a man aged 50 to 59 in good health and CMV-seronegative.

This clone was detected only a few times. The rearrangement uses TRBV7-9 and TRBJ1-3; D is uncertain. V lost 2 bases to trimming and J lost 3 bases, with 11 bases between them. Germline V CDR1 and CDR2: SEHNR, FQNEAQ (reference sequence). This CDR3 is 15 amino acids long. CDR3 region: CASSLIAGSGNTIYF. Here the CDR3 DNA reads TGTGCCAGCAGCTTAATAGCGGGAAGTGGAAACACCATATATTTT. Drawing the rest from reference TRBV7-9 and TRBJ1-3, the complete variable domain is DTGVSQNPRHKITKRGQNVTFRCDPISEHNRLYWYRQTLGQGPEFLTYFQNEAQLEKSRLLSDRFSAERPKGSFSTLEIQRTEQGDSAMYLCASSLIAGSGNTIYFGEGSWLTVV.

The gene calls are TRBV7-3 and TRBJ2-1; 9 bases fit TRBD1. V lost 5 bases and J lost 10; bases outside the gene matches: 9. This CDR3 comprises 14 residues. Germline assignment: CDR1 SGHTA and CDR2 FQGTGA. CDR3 in amino acids: CASSPNRGQGEQFF. The CDR3 DNA is TGTGCCAGCAGCCCCAACAGGGGACAGGGCGAGCAGTTCTTC. The whole variable domain, filled in from reference TRBV7-3 and TRBJ2-1, reads GAGVSQTPSNKVTEKGKYVELRCDPISGHTALYWYRQSLGQGPEFLIYFQGTGAADDSGLPNDRFFAVRPEGSVSTLKIQRTERGDSAVYLCASSPNRGQGEQFFGPGTRLTVL.

J is TRBJ2-1 and V is TRBV29-1; D unclear. The length of the CDR3 is 14 residues. The germline CDR1 and CDR2 sequences are SQVTM and ANQGSEA. V was pared by 0 bases and J by 2 bases, with 8 bases between. In nucleotides, the CDR3 is TGCAGCGTTGAAGACCCGTTTACCTACAATGAGCAGTTCTTC. Translation gives CSVEDPFTYNEQFF.

The chain links TRBV14 to TRBJ1-3, with 9 positions matching TRBD1. Germline V gives CDR1 SGHDN, CDR2 FVKESK. Unmatched junction bases numbered 6, after V lost 4 bases and J lost 2 bases. The CDR3 extends over 16 amino acids. The CDR3 DNA reads TGTGCCAGCAGCCCACCTGGGGACAGGGCTGGAAACACCATATATTTT. Translating it yields CASSPPGDRAGNTIYF.

The table lists this clone with a few counts. CDR3 protein: CASSLRSGDTEAFF. Written as DNA, the CDR3 is TGCGCCAGCAGCTTACGTTCAGGGGACACTGAAGCTTTCTTT. The V gene is TRBV5-1, the J gene TRBJ1-1, with D maybe TRBD1 (6 bases). Trimming took 2 bases from V and 3 from J, leaving 11 bases between them. The CDR3 has 14 amino acids. Germline V gives CDR1 SGHRS, CDR2 YFSETQ. Full variable domain (remainder filled in from reference TRBV5-1 and TRBJ1-1): KAGVTQTPRYLIKTRGQQVTLSCSPISGHRSVSWYQQTPGQGLQFLFEYFSETQRNKGNFPGRFSGRQFSNSRSEMNVSTLELGDSALYLCASSLRSGDTEAFFGQGTRLTVV.

This clone was recorded a few times. The chain joins TRBV25-1 to TRBJ1-2; D is possibly TRBD1 (6 bases). Trimming left V 6 bases short and J 2 bases short, with 10 bases between. The CDR3 runs to 13 residues. From germline, CDR1 is MGHDK and CDR2 SYGVNS. CDR3 protein: CASREQGNYGYTF. The CDR3 DNA is TGTGCCAGCAGGGAACAGGGCAACTATGGCTACACCTTC.

This chain links TRBV30 with TRBJ2-7; TRBD1 matches at 9 bases. Germline assignment: CDR1 GTSNPN and CDR2 SVGIG (reference sequence). This CDR3 is 13 amino acids long. The J segment lost 1 base and the V segment lost 6 bases, leaving 4 bases of the junction unmatched. The CDR3 DNA reads as TGTGCCTGCACCGGGACAGGGTCCTACGAGCAGTACTTC. It codes for CACTGTGSYEQYF. Drawing the rest from reference TRBV30 and TRBJ2-7, the complete variable domain is SQTIHQWPATLVQPVGSPLSLECTVEGTSNPNLYWYRQAAGRGLQLLFYSVGIGQISSEVPQNLSASRPQDRQFILSSKKLLLSDSGFYLCACTGTGSYEQYFGPGTRLTVT.

This clone was counted a few times. The J gene is TRBJ2-3, the V gene TRBV19; D might be TRBD2 (6 bases). This CDR3 has 16 amino acids. Germline CDR1 and CDR2: LNHDA and SQIVND (reference sequence). The ends were cut back, 7 bases at V and 1 base at J, with 18 bases in the middle. CDR3 sequence: CASTPVAGSRTDTQYF. The CDR3 DNA sequence: TGTGCCAGTACCCCCGTGGCGGGGAGCCGCACAGATACGCAGTATTTT.

This clone was counted between two and nine times. The chain uses TRBV7-9 and TRBJ2-5; TRBD2 matches at 8 bases. CDR3 length: 13 amino acids. Germline V gene sequence: CDR1 SEHNR, CDR2 FQNEAQ (reference sequence). V gave up 5 bases and J gave up 3 bases; unmatched junction bases: 2. CDR3 sequence (DNA): TGTGCCAGCAGCCCAGCGGGGGAAGAGACCCAGTACTTC. Protein product: CASSPAGEETQYF. The variable domain in full, completed from reference TRBV7-9 and TRBJ2-5, reads DTGVSQNPRHKITKRGQNVTFRCDPISEHNRLYWYRQTLGQGPEFLTYFQNEAQLEKSRLLSDRFSAERPKGSFSTLEIQRTEQGDSAMYLCASSPAGEETQYFGPGTRLLVL.

The table lists this clone with a few counts. V usage is TRBV7-2 and J usage is TRBJ1-6, with D possibly TRBD1 on 5 matching bases. The CDR3 spans 12 residues. Germline V CDR1 and CDR2: SGHTA, FQGNSA. The V and J ends lost 3 bases and 10 bases respectively, with 7 bases between them. The CDR3 sequence is CASSFQGSPLHF. In DNA, the CDR3 is TGTGCCAGCAGCTTTCAGGGCTCACCCCTCCACTTT.

The count of this clone is one. The chain joins TRBV19 to TRBJ1-2; D is undetermined. The CDR3 covers 13 residues. The germline V gene has CDR1 LNHDA and CDR2 SQIVND (reference sequence). V lost 7 bases and J lost 1, with 10 bases in between. CDR3: CASTPVDNYGYTF. The CDR3 coding sequence is TGTGCCAGTACCCCAGTCGATAACTATGGCTACACCTTC.

Concerning this clone itself: Other DNA sequences in the same sample also yield this CDR3. CDR3 region: CASSLMANTEAFF. In nucleotides, the CDR3 is TGTGCCAGCAGTTTAATGGCAAACACTGAAGCTTTCTTT. The rearrangement links TRBV27 to TRBJ1-1; unclear D gene. The CDR3 totals 13 residues. V was trimmed by 2 bases and J by 2 bases, leaving 6 bases between them. The germline V gene has CDR1 MNHEY and CDR2 SMNVEV (reference sequence).

J is TRBJ2-5 and V is TRBV15, with a tentative D call TRBD2 (6 bases). Germline assignment: CDR1 LNHNV and CDR2 YYDKDF (reference sequence). The V end was cut by 0 bases, the J end by 11 bases, with 16 bases between. The CDR3 extends over 14 amino acids. The CDR3 DNA sequence: TGTGCCACCAGCAGAGATGCCGTGCTTCGGGAGCAGTACTTC. This codes for CATSRDAVLREQYF. The whole variable domain, remainder taken from reference TRBV15 and TRBJ2-5, is DAMVIQNPRYQVTQFGKPVTLSCSQTLNHNVMYWYQQKSSQAPKLLFHYYDKDFNNEADTPDNFQSRRPNTSFCFLDIRSPGLGDTAMYLCATSRDAVLREQYFGPGTRLLVL.

The rearrangement joins TRBV7-9 to TRBJ2-7; tentatively, D is TRBD2 (5 bases). The V end lost 8 bases, the J end lost 0 bases, and 11 bases lay between the germline ends. The CDR3 consists of 13 residues. The germline gives CDR1 SEHNR, CDR2 FQNEAQ (reference sequence). The CDR3 region is CASGSAGSYEQYF. Written as DNA, the CDR3 is TGTGCCAGCGGGTCCGCGGGCTCCTACGAGCAGTACTTC. Full variable domain (outside the CDR3, taken from reference TRBV7-9 and TRBJ2-7): DTGVSQNPRHKITKRGQNVTFRCDPISEHNRLYWYRQTLGQGPEFLTYFQNEAQLEKSRLLSDRFSAERPKGSFSTLEIQRTEQGDSAMYLCASGSAGSYEQYFGPGTRLTVT.

The rearrangement joins TRBV19 to TRBJ1-1, with 10 bases that match TRBD1. Germline CDR1 LNHDA, CDR2 SQIVND (reference sequence). Trimming took 5 bases from V and 1 from J; bases not matched to a gene: 10. The CDR3 covers 17 residues. DNA of the CDR3: TGTGCCAGTAGTGATAGGACAGGGGGTAGAAGGAACACTGAAGCTTTCTTT. It is translated as CASSDRTGGRRNTEAFF.

In this sample, this clone turned up a few times. The chain employs TRBV6-4 and TRBJ2-3, with 14 bases aligning to TRBD2. Losses at the gene ends were 3 bases for V and 6 bases for J; bases not matched to a gene: 5. The V gene's germline CDR1 is MRHNA and CDR2 SNTAGT. There are 16 residues in the CDR3. CDR3 nucleotide sequence: TGTGCCAGCAGTGAGGCGGGGACTAGCGGGGGTGATACGCAGTATTTT. This translates into CASSEAGTSGGDTQYF.

This clone has only one observation. V is TRBV27 and J is TRBJ1-4, with D possibly matching TRBD1 (6 bases). The germline gives CDR1 MNHEY, CDR2 SMNVEV (reference sequence). The CDR3 is 13 amino acids. The V gene lost 3 bases and the J gene lost 8 bases, with 10 bases spanning the gap. CDR3 coding DNA: TGTGCCAGCAGTTTTGCAGGGGCAGAAAAACTGTTTTTT. It yields the protein CASSFAGAEKLFF. Full variable domain (missing parts from reference TRBV27 and TRBJ1-4): EAQVTQNPRYLITVTGKKLTVTCSQNMNHEYMSWYRQDPGLGLRQIYYSMNVEVTDKGDVPEGYKVSRKEKRNFPLILESPSPNQTSLYFCASSFAGAEKLFFGSGTQLSVL.

The chain recombines TRBV27 with TRBJ1-2; weak D call: TRBD1 (5 bases). The CDR3 runs to 15 residues. V was trimmed by 2 bases and J by 0 bases, leaving 10 bases between them. CDR1 and CDR2 (germline): MNHEY, SMNVEV (reference sequence). CDR3 nucleotide sequence: TGTGCCAGCAGTTTAGACAGACAAACTAACTATGGCTACACCTTC. It specifies CASSLDRQTNYGYTF.

The CDR3 DNA reads TGTGCCAGCAGGCGGGGGCTCACGCAGTATTTT. It encodes CASRRGLTQYF. V usage is TRBV6-5 and J usage is TRBJ2-3; D perhaps matches TRBD2 (7 bases). Trimming removed 6 bases at V and 9 bases at J, with 10 bases between. The CDR3 spans 11 residues. The V gene's germline CDR1 is MNHEY and CDR2 SVGAGI.

The rearrangement uses TRBV6-4 and TRBJ2-3; 9 bases fit TRBD2. Germline V CDR1 and CDR2: MRHNA, SNTAGT. Losses at the gene ends were 3 bases for V and 3 bases for J; bases not matched to a gene: 4. The CDR3 has 15 residues. The CDR3 reads CASSEGLADTDTQYF. The CDR3 DNA is TGTGCCAGCAGTGAGGGACTAGCAGATACAGATACGCAGTATTTT.

This chain uses TRBV5-1 with TRBJ1-2; 9 positions agree with TRBD1. Trimming cost V 4 bases and J 6 bases; bases outside gene matches: 10. The CDR3 sequence is 15 residues long. From germline, CDR1 is SGHRS and CDR2 YFSETQ. The CDR3 DNA reads as TGCGCCAGCAGCCAGACAGGGGGGCAACTGAATGGCTACACCTTC. Its translation is CASSQTGGQLNGYTF.

This rearrangement joins TRBV5-1 to TRBJ2-3; 14 nucleotides align to TRBD2. The germline gives CDR1 SGHRS, CDR2 YFSETQ. This CDR3 contains 19 residues. Trimming at V came to 3 bases and at J to 0 bases, leaving 9 bases not matched to a gene. CDR3 nucleotide sequence: TGCGCCAGCAGCTCTGGACTAGCGGGGGGTACCAGTAGCACAGATACGCAGTATTTT. Its translation: CASSSGLAGGTSSTDTQYF.